What follows are 17 T cell receptor beta chains derived from one specimen sequenced in a study of early T cells in non-severe SARS-CoV-2 infection. TCRdb re-called the 5' RACE reads through MiXCR, storing one row per CDR3 protein. The sample records tens of thousands of distinct CDR3 sequences, approximately 11% being singletons. Sequenced material: whole blood, taken at baseline. All receptors derive from an adult who was a healthcare worker with PCR-confirmed SARS-CoV-2 infection or an uninfected control (not recorded which).

This clonotype was seen a few times. This rearrangement joins TRBV27 to TRBJ2-3; D might be TRBD2 (7 bases). Trimming pared 2 bases from V and 3 bases from J, leaving 9 bases between. Germline V gene sequence: CDR1 MNHEY, CDR2 SMNVEV (reference sequence). The CDR3 totals 14 residues. Here the CDR3 reads CASSLRGGTDTQYF. In DNA form, the CDR3 reads TGTGCCAGCAGTTTAAGGGGGGGGACAGATACGCAGTATTTT.

This clonotype was found a few times. The rearrangement uses TRBV7-9 and TRBJ1-3; no reliable D call. CDR3 length: 15 amino acids. Germline V lookup: CDR1 SEHNR, CDR2 FQNEAQ (reference sequence). V was shortened by 5 bases and J by 0 bases, with 11 bases between the two germline ends. The CDR3: CASSSGRASGNTIYF. For the CDR3, the DNA is TGTGCCAGCAGCAGTGGCCGGGCCTCTGGAAACACCATATATTTT.

This clonotype was seen ten or more times. This chain joins TRBV20-1 and TRBJ2-1; 9 bases are a match to TRBD2. CDR3 size: 15 residues. Germline CDR1 is DFQATT and CDR2 is SNEGSKA (reference sequence). Losses at the gene ends were 5 bases for V and 4 bases for J; bases not matched to a gene: 9. The CDR3, as DNA: TGCAGTGCTTTTAGCGGGGGTAACATATACAATGAGCAGTTCTTC. Encoded protein: CSAFSGGNIYNEQFF.

This clonotype was detected many times. The chain has TRBV20-1 and TRBJ1-1; D may be TRBD1 (6 bases). This CDR3 is built from 13 residues. The germline gives CDR1 DFQATT, CDR2 SNEGSKA (reference sequence). The V and J ends lost 6 bases and 5 bases respectively, with 16 bases between them. The CDR3 is CSAEPGAVTEAFF. The CDR3 coding sequence is TGCAGTGCGGAGCCAGGGGCGGTTACTGAAGCTTTCTTT.

In this sample, this clonotype turned up a few times. The chain uses TRBV7-9 and TRBJ1-6, with 9 bases matching TRBD1. With V trimmed by 3 bases and J by 8 bases, 2 bases remained unmatched. CDR1 and CDR2 from the germline V gene are SEHNR and FQNEAQ (reference sequence). The CDR3 is 14 residues long. CDR3 nucleotides: TGTGCCAGCAGCTTTGGACAGGGGTATTCACCCCTCCACTTT. Amino acids: CASSFGQGYSPLHF.

This clonotype was observed a handful of times. The V call is TRBV10-2, the J call TRBJ2-5; D is undetermined. Trimming pared 2 bases from V and 4 bases from J, leaving 8 bases between. This CDR3 region has 13 residues. The germline V gene has CDR1 WSHSY and CDR2 SAAADI. This CDR3 is CASSEGVSETQYF. The CDR3 DNA reads as TGCGCCAGCAGTGAGGGGGTCTCAGAGACCCAGTACTTC.

This clonotype was seen only a few times. The rearrangement uses TRBV9 and TRBJ1-1; tentatively, D is TRBD1 (6 bases). The CDR3 contains 15 residues. V was cut by 0 bases and J by 7 bases, with 16 bases left in between. Germline V lookup: CDR1 SGDLS, CDR2 YYNGEE. The CDR3 here is CASSVGGAVVGEAFF. CDR3 nucleotide sequence: TGTGCCAGCAGCGTAGGGGGGGCGGTGGTCGGTGAAGCTTTCTTT.

This clonotype was detected a few times. The V gene is TRBV4-1, the J gene TRBJ2-1; no clear D. Germline-derived CDR1 and CDR2 are MGHRA and YSYEKL. V was clipped by 0 bases and J by 0 bases, with 18 bases between them. The CDR3 has 19 residues. CDR3 bases: TGCGCCAGCAGCCAAGATCGCGTGATGGCTGCCCGCTCCTACAATGAGCAGTTCTTC. Encoded protein: CASSQDRVMAARSYNEQFF.

The V and J genes are TRBV7-9 and TRBJ1-2; D perhaps matches TRBD1 (6 bases). V lost 6 bases, J lost 8 bases, and 16 bases lay in between. This CDR3 contains 13 residues. Germline loops: CDR1 SEHNR, CDR2 FQNEAQ (reference sequence). CDR3 sequence (DNA): TGTGCCAGCAGTGGGGACCTTACAGGGGGCTACACCTTC. Amino acid sequence: CASSGDLTGGYTF.

This clonotype came up a few times. The chain carries TRBV19 and TRBJ1-4; D gene unclear. CDR1 and CDR2 (germline): LNHDA, SQIVND (reference sequence). The CDR3 is made up of 15 amino acids. V was pared by 4 bases and J by 5 bases, with 14 bases between. CDR3 in DNA: TGTGCCAGTAGTAAAGTTCGGCAGCTGAATGAAAAACTGTTTTTT. Residues: CASSKVRQLNEKLFF.

This clonotype has just a few counts. The genes are TRBV5-6 and TRBJ1-2; a possible D gene is TRBD1 (5 bases). CDR3 length: 19 residues. V lost 0 bases to trimming and J lost 4 bases, with 25 bases between them. Looked up from germline, CDR1 is SGHDT and CDR2 is YYEEEE. In DNA, the CDR3 is TGTGCCAGCAGCTTGGGATCGGCGGGACCGTTAAACAAGCCCTATGGCTACACCTTC. Translated: CASSLGSAGPLNKPYGYTF.

This clonotype occurred a few times. V is TRBV3-1 and J is TRBJ2-2; D is possibly TRBD2 (6 bases). From germline, CDR1 is LGHDT and CDR2 YNNKEL (reference sequence). This CDR3 has 16 amino acids. Trimming removed 1 base at V and 6 bases at J, with 15 bases between. As DNA, the CDR3 is TGTGCCAGCAGCCAAGGGTCCGGGACTCATTCCGGGGAGCTGTTTTTT. It codes for CASSQGSGTHSGELFF.

This clonotype was seen only a few times. The V gene is TRBV6-5, the J gene TRBJ1-2; D is uncertain. Trimming took off 5 bases at V and 6 bases at J, with 7 bases between the two ends. The CDR3 length is 11 residues. Germline V gene lookup returns CDR1 MNHEY and CDR2 SVGAGI. The CDR3 reads CASSNKNGYTF. CDR3 nucleotide sequence: TGTGCCAGCAGTAACAAGAATGGCTACACCTTC.

This clonotype appeared a few times. The chain recombines TRBV11-3 with TRBJ2-1, with 8 bases matching TRBD2. Germline CDR1 is SGHNT and CDR2 is YENEEA. V gave up 5 bases and J gave up 7 bases; unmatched junction bases: 4. The CDR3 covers 13 residues. CDR3 nucleotides: TGTGCCAGCAGCACTAGCGGAGAAAATGAGCAGTTCTTC. It yields the protein CASSTSGENEQFF.

V gene TRBV21-1 combines with J gene TRBJ2-3; the D segment call TRBD1 is taken from the table without a DNA check. TRBV21-1 is a pseudogene. The CDR3 totals 15 residues. The CDR3 nucleotides are TGTGCCAGCAGCAAAGTGGGGGACAGCACAGATACGCAGTATTTT. It translates to CASSKVGDSTDTQYF.

The chain recombines TRBV20-1 with TRBJ2-5; no clear D. V was trimmed by 1 base and J by 2 bases, leaving 17 bases between them. The CDR3 spans 16 residues. The germline V gene encodes CDR1 DFQATT and CDR2 SNEGSKA (reference sequence). CDR3: CSARGNVAGVQETQYF. The CDR3 region has the DNA TGCAGTGCTAGAGGGAACGTGGCTGGAGTGCAAGAGACCCAGTACTTC.

The rearrangement joins TRBV12-3 or TRBV12-4 to TRBJ1-1; TRBD1 might be the D (5 bases). V was clipped by 6 bases and J by 3 bases, with 14 bases between them. The CDR3 loop spans 14 amino acids. CDR3 amino acids: CASRGTLWDTEAFF. CDR3 DNA: TGTGCCAGCAGGGGGACTTTATGGGACACTGAAGCTTTCTTT.